One sample yielded the 30 T cell receptor beta chains listed below, sequenced in a study of regulatory dendritic cells for organ transplantation. Measured with immunoSEQ multiplex PCR; TCRdb has only the in-frame clones, and not every one. Here the sample spans some 29,000 clones, roughly 80% being singletons. The source material was naive CD4+ T cells from blood. The subset denotes: CD45RA+ naive T cells. All receptors derive from a human donor in good health.

This clone has just one count. The CDR3 bases are TGCGCCAGCAGCTCCGGAGGGACTAGCGGCTTCTACAATGAGCAGTTCTTC. Translating it yields CASSSGGTSGFYNEQFF. The V gene is TRBV5-1, the J gene TRBJ2-1; 11 nucleotides align to TRBD2. The CDR3 totals 17 residues. J gave up 3 bases and V 3 bases, and 8 bases lay outside the gene matches. Germline V gene sequence: CDR1 SGHRS, CDR2 YFSETQ.

The V and J genes are TRBV6-5 and TRBJ1-1; TRBD1 is a possible D gene (5 bases). Germline V gene lookup returns CDR1 MNHEY and CDR2 SVGAGI. Trimming cost V 6 bases and J 1 base, with 15 bases left between them. The CDR3 runs 15 residues. CDR3 bases: TGTGCCAGCAGACCCCAACAGGATACGAACACTGAAGCTTTCTTT. This encodes CASRPQQDTNTEAFF.

In its sample, this clone was seen once. The chain is built from TRBV11-1 and TRBJ2-3; 7 nucleotides agree with TRBD1. CDR3 size: 15 residues. Germline CDR1 SGHAT, CDR2 FQDESV (reference sequence). V lost 4 bases, J lost 2 bases, and 6 bases stayed unmatched. The CDR3, as DNA: TGTGCCAGCAGCTGGCGGACAGGATTCACAGATACGCAGTATTTT. It codes for CASSWRTGFTDTQYF.

The chain links TRBV23-1 to TRBJ2-2; D gene uncertain. TRBV23-1 carries the ORF label, with uncertain function. The CDR3 totals 15 residues. V lost 0 bases to trimming and J lost 6 bases, with 11 bases between them. CDR3 bases: TGCGCCAGCAGTCAATCAGCCCGTGGGCCCGGGGAGCTGTTTTTT. It codes for CASSQSARGPGELFF.

The sample holds a few counts of this clone. J is TRBJ1-1 and V is TRBV11-2; D is undetermined. The V gene lost 2 bases and the J gene lost 5 bases, with 6 bases spanning the gap. In germline, CDR1 is SGHAT, CDR2 FQNNGV. There are 12 residues in the CDR3. As DNA, the CDR3 is TGTGCCAGCAGCTTAATACGGACTGAAGCTTTCTTT. As protein: CASSLIRTEAFF.

V is TRBV2 and J is TRBJ2-7; maybe TRBD1 (6 bases). The length of the CDR3 is 13 residues. Germline CDR1 is SNHLY and CDR2 is FYNNEI. V shed 4 bases and J shed 6 bases, with 13 bases lying between them. The CDR3 reads CASSGGPGSEQYF. The DNA of the CDR3 is TGTGCCAGCAGTGGGGGGCCCGGTAGCGAGCAGTACTTC.

The CDR3 is CASSRTDNYGYTF. CDR3 in DNA: TGCGCCAGCAGCCGGACAGATAACTATGGCTACACCTTC. The chain couples TRBV5-1 to TRBJ1-2, with D possibly TRBD1 on 6 matching bases. The V end was cut by 4 bases, the J end by 1 base, with 8 bases between. Germline-derived CDR1 and CDR2 are SGHRS and YFSETQ. The CDR3 is made up of 13 amino acids.

V gene TRBV7-6 combines with J gene TRBJ2-1, with D perhaps matching TRBD2 (7 bases). Germline lookup yields CDR1 SGHVS and CDR2 FNYEAQ. The ends were cut back, 5 bases at V and 7 bases at J, with 21 bases in the middle. The CDR3 contains 16 residues. CDR3 bases: TGTGCCAGCAGCGCCCGTTGGCGGGGGCTCAAGAATGAGCAGTTCTTC. Translating it yields CASSARWRGLKNEQFF.

The rearrangement uses TRBV7-9 and TRBJ1-1, with 7 bases that match TRBD1. CDR3 size: 11 residues. The V segment lost 4 bases and the J segment 11 bases; nucleotides outside the gene matches: 4. The V gene's germline CDR1 is SEHNR and CDR2 FQNEAQ (reference sequence). CDR3 in amino acids: CASSSEGAAFF. CDR3 nucleotides: TGTGCCAGCAGCTCAGAGGGGGCGGCTTTCTTT. The variable domain in full, completed from reference TRBV7-9 and TRBJ1-1, reads DTGVSQNPRHKITKRGQNVTFRCDPISEHNRLYWYRQTLGQGPEFLTYFQNEAQLEKSRLLSDRFSAERPKGSFSTLEIQRTEQGDSAMYLCASSSEGAAFFGQGTRLTVV.

The chain has TRBV7-6 and TRBJ1-3, with TRBD1 identical over 9 bases. The germline V gene has CDR1 SGHVS and CDR2 FNYEAQ. Trimming cost V 6 bases and J 1 base; bases outside gene matches: 4. The CDR3 covers 15 residues. The CDR3 loop reads CASSRDRASGNTIYF. Here the CDR3 DNA reads TGTGCCAGCAGTCGGGACAGGGCGTCTGGAAACACCATATATTTT. Supplemented by reference TRBV7-6 and TRBJ1-3, the full variable domain reads GAGVSQSPRYKVTKRGQDVALRCDPISGHVSLYWYRQALGQGPEFLTYFNYEAQQDKSGLPNDRFSAERPEGSISTLTIQRTEQRDSAMYRCASSRDRASGNTIYFGEGSWLTVV.

The V gene is TRBV5-1, the J gene TRBJ2-7, with unresolved D. The V end was cut by 0 bases, the J end by 6 bases, with 19 bases between. CDR1 is SGHRS, CDR2 YFSETQ, per germline. The CDR3 contains 16 residues. CDR3 DNA: TGCGCCAGCAGCTTGGCCGTCGGCAGCGCGGCGTCCGAGCAGTACTTC. It is translated as CASSLAVGSAASEQYF.

This chain joins TRBV5-4 and TRBJ2-1; D possibly corresponds to TRBD2 (6 bases). Germline lookup yields CDR1 SGHNT and CDR2 YYREEE (reference sequence). V gave up 4 bases and J gave up 1 base, with 12 bases separating them. The CDR3 is made up of 15 amino acids. For the CDR3, the DNA is TGTGCCAGCAGCCCGCGACGGGAGTCCTACAATGAGCAGTTCTTC. It is translated as CASSPRRESYNEQFF.

The chain is built from TRBV6-1 and TRBJ1-1; 11 bases are shared with TRBD1. The CDR3 has 14 residues. Germline CDR1 and CDR2: MNHNS and SASEGT. J was trimmed by 4 bases and V by 5 bases; bases with no gene match: 3. The chain's CDR3 is CASSRDRGTTEAFF. CDR3 DNA sequence: TGTGCCAGCAGTCGGGACAGGGGGACCACTGAAGCTTTCTTT.

The rearrangement links TRBV6-5 to TRBJ2-1, with D possibly matching TRBD2 (5 bases). CDR1 MNHEY and CDR2 SVGAGI come from the germline V gene. The CDR3 is made up of 14 amino acids. V was shortened by 10 bases and J by 4 bases, with 17 bases between the two germline ends. The CDR3 DNA reads TGTGCCACCTCCCTAACTAGGCTTTACAATGAGCAGTTCTTC. Protein sequence: CATSLTRLYNEQFF.

CDR3 residues: CASSSLGGNPRAFF. CDR3 bases: TGTGCCAGCAGTTCCCTAGGAGGGAATCCAAGAGCTTTCTTT. The V gene is TRBV6-1, the J gene TRBJ1-1; no definite D call. V lost 5 bases and J lost 10, with 20 bases in between. The V gene's germline CDR1 is MNHNS and CDR2 SASEGT. This CDR3 has 14 amino acids.

The chain links TRBV5-1 to TRBJ1-2, with TRBD1 matching over 7 bases. This CDR3 spans 13 amino acids. The germline CDR1 and CDR2 sequences are SGHRS and YFSETQ. V lost 4 bases, J lost 8 bases, and 8 bases stayed unmatched. CDR3 protein: CASSIGQAGGYTF. The CDR3 coding sequence is TGCGCCAGCAGCATCGGACAGGCGGGGGGCTACACCTTC.

This chain uses TRBV2 with TRBJ2-6; D is unresolved. The germline gives CDR1 SNHLY, CDR2 FYNNEI. This CDR3 has 14 residues. The ends were cut back, 10 bases at V and 2 bases at J, with 12 bases in the middle. Written as DNA, the CDR3 is TGTGCCACCAGACTGTTAGCTGGGGCCAACGTCCTGACTTTC. Its protein is CATRLLAGANVLTF.

The genes are TRBV6-5 and TRBJ1-5; TRBD1 aligns across 8 bases. The V and J ends lost 7 bases and 6 bases, in that order; junction bases with no gene match: 11. The germline V gene encodes CDR1 MNHEY and CDR2 SVGAGI. This CDR3 contains 15 residues. This chain's CDR3 is CASKSTGAGSQPQHF. In nucleotides, the CDR3 is TGTGCCAGCAAATCGACAGGGGCAGGGAGTCAGCCCCAGCATTTT.

The chain employs TRBV2 and TRBJ2-7, with 8 bases aligning to TRBD2. There are 14 residues in the CDR3. The V gene's germline CDR1 is SNHLY and CDR2 FYNNEI. Germline trimming cut 4 bases from V and 2 bases from J; bases unmatched to any gene: 4. The CDR3 sequence: CASSGGGGPYEQYF. In nucleotides, the CDR3 is TGTGCCAGCAGTGGGGGCGGGGGGCCCTACGAGCAGTACTTC.

In DNA, the CDR3 is TGTGCCAGCAGGGACAGGGTCCCCAGGGATACGCAGTATTTT. Translating it yields CASRDRVPRDTQYF. This chain joins TRBV6-1 and TRBJ2-3, with 8 bases fitting TRBD1. The CDR3 loop spans 14 amino acids. V dropped 6 bases and J dropped 6; count of bases not matched to a gene: 8. Germline-derived CDR1 and CDR2 are MNHNS and SASEGT.

This chain joins TRBV7-9 and TRBJ1-2, with a tentative D call TRBD1 (6 bases). Trimming took 2 bases from V and 2 from J, leaving 12 bases between them. Per the germline V gene, CDR1 is SEHNR and CDR2 is FQNEAQ (reference sequence). This CDR3 has 15 residues. The CDR3 DNA reads TGTGCCAGCAGCTTAACGTCAGGGGCCAACTATGGCTACACCTTC. This sequence encodes CASSLTSGANYGYTF.

The rearrangement uses TRBV18 and TRBJ2-3, with D unresolved. Trimming took 2 bases from V and 1 from J, leaving 10 bases between them. Per germline, CDR1 KGHSH and CDR2 LQKENI. This CDR3 has 15 amino acids. CDR3 residues: CASSPYLPGTDTQYF. The DNA for the CDR3 is TGTGCCAGCTCACCATACCTACCTGGCACAGATACGCAGTATTTT.

CDR3 protein: CASSLSGGQAGYTF. CDR3 DNA sequence: TGCGCCAGCAGCTTGTCCGGGGGGCAAGCCGGCTACACCTTC. This chain joins TRBV5-1 and TRBJ1-2; D is perhaps TRBD1 (6 bases). CDR3 length equals 14 residues. The V gene lost 1 base and the J gene lost 8 bases, with 15 bases spanning the gap. Germline assignment: CDR1 SGHRS and CDR2 YFSETQ.

The chain combines TRBV2 with TRBJ2-7; perhaps TRBD1 as D (6 bases). The CDR3 loop spans 13 amino acids. The V and J ends lost 3 bases and 6 bases respectively, with 12 bases between them. Germline V gene sequence: CDR1 SNHLY, CDR2 FYNNEI. The CDR3 here is CASSERQGGEQYF. The CDR3 nucleotides are TGTGCCAGCAGTGAGAGGCAAGGGGGCGAGCAGTACTTC. The full variable domain, rest sourced from reference TRBV2 and TRBJ2-7, is EPEVTQTPSHQVTQMGQEVILRCVPISNHLYFYWYRQILGQKVEFLVSFYNNEISEKSEIFDDQFSVERPDGSNFTLKIRSTKLEDSAMYFCASSERQGGEQYFGPGTRLTVT.

The chain joins TRBV2 to TRBJ1-2, with D possibly TRBD1 on 5 matching bases. CDR1 is SNHLY and CDR2 is FYNNEI in the germline V gene. V was pared by 5 bases and J by 4 bases, with 11 bases between. This CDR3 has 13 amino acids. The CDR3 DNA reads TGTGCCAGCAGTCTACAGGAAACCTATGGCTACACCTTC. It yields the protein CASSLQETYGYTF. The whole variable domain, filled in from reference TRBV2 and TRBJ1-2, reads EPEVTQTPSHQVTQMGQEVILRCVPISNHLYFYWYRQILGQKVEFLVSFYNNEISEKSEIFDDQFSVERPDGSNFTLKIRSTKLEDSAMYFCASSLQETYGYTFGSGTRLTVV.

This chain uses TRBV7-9 with TRBJ1-1; tentatively, D is TRBD1 (6 bases). CDR1 and CDR2 (germline): SEHNR, FQNEAQ (reference sequence). The CDR3 totals 16 residues. V lost 5 bases and J 1 base, leaving 17 bases between the germline ends. The CDR3 region has the DNA TGTGCCAGCAGCCTTCAGGGGATAGGTGGGAACACTGAAGCTTTCTTT. The encoded protein is CASSLQGIGGNTEAFF.

This chain joins TRBV11-2 and TRBJ1-6, with TRBD1 as a possible D gene (5 bases). The CDR3 is made up of 16 amino acids. Germline V CDR1 and CDR2: SGHAT, FQNNGV. The V end was cut by 0 bases, the J end by 9 bases, with 15 bases between. DNA for the CDR3: TGTGCCAGCAGCTTAGATCGTAGGGGCGCAACTTCACCCCTCCACTTT. Translated: CASSLDRRGATSPLHF.

V is TRBV19 and J is TRBJ1-6, with TRBD1 matching 8 bases. Looked up from germline, CDR1 is LNHDA and CDR2 is SQIVND (reference sequence). This CDR3 is built from 16 residues. J gave up 9 bases and V 0 bases, and 7 bases lay outside the gene matches. This CDR3 reads CASSIDPGGDGSPLHF. The DNA for the CDR3 is TGTGCCAGTAGTATAGATCCAGGGGGCGACGGTTCACCCCTCCACTTT.

The chain links TRBV19 to TRBJ2-2; D perhaps matches TRBD2 (6 bases). The CDR3 runs 18 residues. Trimming stripped 1 base from V and 5 bases from J, with 20 bases between. Germline loops: CDR1 LNHDA, CDR2 SQIVND (reference sequence). The CDR3 loop reads CASSIGIGSSRGTGELFF. CDR3 nucleotide sequence: TGTGCCAGTAGTATAGGGATCGGTTCGAGCCGGGGGACCGGGGAGCTGTTTTTT.

This chain links TRBV7-8 with TRBJ1-3; 8 nucleotides line up with TRBD1. J gave up 1 base and V 3 bases, and 5 bases lay outside the gene matches. The germline V gene encodes CDR1 SGHVS and CDR2 FQNEAQ. The CDR3 spans 16 residues. CDR3 protein: CASSLTGAPSGNTIYF. The CDR3, as DNA: TGTGCCAGCAGCTTGACAGGGGCCCCTTCTGGAAACACCATATATTTT.